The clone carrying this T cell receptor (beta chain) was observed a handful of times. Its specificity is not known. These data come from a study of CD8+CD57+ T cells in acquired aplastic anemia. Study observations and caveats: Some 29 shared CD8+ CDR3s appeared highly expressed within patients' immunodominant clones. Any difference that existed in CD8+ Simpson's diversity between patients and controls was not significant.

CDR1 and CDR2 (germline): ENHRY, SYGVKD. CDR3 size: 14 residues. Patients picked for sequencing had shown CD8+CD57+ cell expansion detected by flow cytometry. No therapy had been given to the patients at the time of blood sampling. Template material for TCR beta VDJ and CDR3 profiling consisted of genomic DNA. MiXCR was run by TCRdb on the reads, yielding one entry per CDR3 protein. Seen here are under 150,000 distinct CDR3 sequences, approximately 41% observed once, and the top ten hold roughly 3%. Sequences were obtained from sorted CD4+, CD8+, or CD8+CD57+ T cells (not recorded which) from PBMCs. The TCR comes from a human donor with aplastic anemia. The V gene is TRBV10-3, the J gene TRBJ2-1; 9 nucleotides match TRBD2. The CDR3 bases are TGTGCTACCCCAGGGACTAGCAGGGACAATGAGCAGTTCTTC. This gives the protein CATPGTSRDNEQFF.